This T cell receptor (beta chain) was recorded in a study of molecular identifiers for immune sequencing clone quantification. It was from around 20,000 to 1,000,000 sorted cells, with 10%, 30% or 50% RNA, that naive CD8 libraries came. The sorting of naive CD8 T cells used the CD8+CD4-CCR7+CD45RA+ phenotype. TCRdb re-analysed the PCR reads in MiXCR, keeping a single row per CDR3 protein. The table records 300,000 to 400,000 distinct CDR3 sequences, about a fifth of them present only once. Trimming took 6 bases from V and 3 from J, leaving 24 bases between them. Germline CDR1 MNHEY, CDR2 SVGAGI. The CDR3 is made up of 17 amino acids. This clonotype was recorded many times.

The chain recombines TRBV6-5 with TRBJ2-7; D may be TRBD2 (5 bases). The material sequenced was naive CD8+ T cells from blood, with Jurkat cell RNA spiked in. Subset meaning: FACS-sorted CD8+CD4-CCR7+CD45RA+ naive T cells. The clonotype originates from a human donor in good health. Some libraries in this study had Jurkat cell RNA spiked in. The DNA of the CDR3 is TGTGCCAGCAGCCCCCCCCACTGGACGGGGTCGGTCTACGAGCAGTACTTC. Encoded protein: CASSPPHWTGSVYEQYF.